The rows below give T cell receptor beta chains drawn from one sample of a study of cytomegalovirus exposure and HLA in healthy donors. Sequenced by immunoSEQ multiplex PCR; TCRdb stores in-frame clones only, minus some. The repertoire shows under 200,000 clones; the top ten hold about 0.8%. The source material was PBMCs. The source is a young woman in good health and CMV-seropositive. Both conserved end residues are part of each CDR3. The D gene is left open where the match is weak.

V: TRBV10-1; D: TRBD1; J: TRBJ2-7; DNA: TGCGCCAGCAGTAGGGACAGGGAGGGCGAGCAGTACTTC; CDR3: CASSRDREGEQYF
V: TRBV7-3; D: NA; J: TRBJ2-5; DNA: TGTGCCAGCAGCCGGTTGGGGGCAGGGGCTCGAGAGACCCAGTACTTC; CDR3: CASSRLGAGARETQYF
V: TRBV7-2; D: NA; J: TRBJ1-2; DNA: TGTGCCAGCAGCCCGACAGCTTTTTATGGCTACACCTTC; CDR3: CASSPTAFYGYTF
V: TRBV6-5; D: TRBD2; J: TRBJ2-1; DNA: TGTGCCAGCAGTTTGGGACTAGCGGGAGTCGTAGAGTTCTTC; CDR3: CASSLGLAGVVEFF
V: TRBV30; D: NA; J: TRBJ1-5; DNA: TGTGCCTGGAACTCCGGAGGTCCAAGAGGACAGCCCCAGCATTTT; CDR3: CAWNSGGPRGQPQHF
V: TRBV10-3; D: NA; J: TRBJ1-5; DNA: TGTGCCACCAGAGGTGGGAGGGAAGTTAATCAGCCCCAGCATTTT; CDR3: CATRGGREVNQPQHF
V: TRBV6-5; D: NA; J: TRBJ1-5; DNA: TGTGCCAGCAGTAGGGGGAGACAGAACAATCAGCCCCAGCATTTT; CDR3: CASSRGRQNNQPQHF
V: TRBV2; D: TRBD2; J: TRBJ2-3; DNA: TGTGCCAGCAGTAAGGCTAGCGGGGATCGGTTGGGGTGGCCAGATACGCAGTATTTT; CDR3: CASSKASGDRLGWPDTQYF
V: TRBV2; D: NA; J: TRBJ1-5; DNA: TGTGCCAGCACAGATAGCAATCAGCCCCAGCATTTT; CDR3: CASTDSNQPQHF
V: TRBV4-3; D: NA; J: TRBJ2-5; DNA: TGCGCCAGCAGCCAAGAAGGCCGGGGAGAGACCCAGTACTTC; CDR3: CASSQEGRGETQYF
V: TRBV4-1; D: TRBD2; J: TRBJ2-5; DNA: TGCGCCAGCAGCCCCAGAGAGGGGCTAGCGGGGGGGGTGGAGACCCAGTACTTC; CDR3: CASSPREGLAGGVETQYF
V: TRBV19; D: TRBD1; J: TRBJ1-2; DNA: TGTGCCAGTAGTAAGGACAAACCGGTACCAGGGGGCGATAACTATGGCTACACCTTC; CDR3: CASSKDKPVPGGDNYGYTF
V: TRBV27; D: TRBD2; J: TRBJ2-2; DNA: TGTGCCATTGGACGAGGACTAGCGGGAGATCTCGGCACCGGGGAGCTGTTTTTT; CDR3: CAIGRGLAGDLGTGELFF
V: TRBV4-2; D: NA; J: TRBJ1-2; DNA: TGTGCCAGCAGCCAAGATACCCCAGGGATGGGTGGCTACACCTTC; CDR3: CASSQDTPGMGGYTF
V: TRBV7-9; D: TRBD2; J: TRBJ2-1; DNA: TGTGCCAGCAGTTGGGGACTAGCGAGACTCAAGGAGTTCTTC; CDR3: CASSWGLARLKEFF
V: TRBV6-5; D: TRBD2; J: TRBJ2-1; DNA: TGTGCCAGCAGGGGGACTAGCGGCTCCTACAATGAGCAGTTCTTC; CDR3: CASRGTSGSYNEQFF
V: TRBV6-6; D: NA; J: TRBJ2-3; DNA: TGTGCCAGCAGTTACTCGATAGCGAACACAGATACGCAGTATTTT; CDR3: CASSYSIANTDTQYF
V: TRBV2; D: NA; J: TRBJ1-5; DNA: TGTGCCAGCAACTCCGGGACACTCCGCAATCAGCCCCAGCATTTT; CDR3: CASNSGTLRNQPQHF
V: TRBV6-6; D: NA; J: TRBJ2-5; DNA: TGTGCCAGCAGTTACCTGTCTCAAGAGACCCAGTACTTC; CDR3: CASSYLSQETQYF
V: TRBV18; D: NA; J: TRBJ1-3; DNA: TGTGCCAGCTCACCTACAGGGACTGGAAACACCATATATTTT; CDR3: CASSPTGTGNTIYF
V: TRBV5-1; D: TRBD1; J: TRBJ1-2; DNA: TGCGCCAGCAGCCCCGGACAGGGGGCGCAGGGCTACACCTTC; CDR3: CASSPGQGAQGYTF
V: TRBV5-1; D: TRBD2; J: TRBJ2-7; DNA: TGCGCCAGCAGCTTAGCGCTAGCGGGCAACTACGAGCAGTACTTC; CDR3: CASSLALAGNYEQYF
V: TRBV6-1; D: NA; J: TRBJ1-1; DNA: TGTGCCAGCAGCTTCTCCGGGACACCCGACGATTTCTTT; CDR3: CASSFSGTPDDFF
V: TRBV6-4; D: TRBD1; J: TRBJ1-5; DNA: TGTGCCAGCAGTGTGTCAGGGGGGTCGAATCAGCCCCAGCATTTT; CDR3: CASSVSGGSNQPQHF
V: TRBV7-7; D: TRBD2; J: TRBJ2-3; DNA: TGTGCTAGCAGCCGATGGGGGACTAGGGATACGCAGTATTTT; CDR3: CASSRWGTRDTQYF
V: TRBV29-1; D: TRBD2; J: TRBJ2-3; DNA: TGCAGCGCTGGACTAGCGGGAGGCACAGATACGCAGTATTTT; CDR3: CSAGLAGGTDTQYF
V: TRBV30; D: NA; J: TRBJ2-7; DNA: TGTGCCTGGAGCCGGTTGGCAGGCCTGCGTAGCTCCTACGAGCAGTACTTC; CDR3: CAWSRLAGLRSSYEQYF
V: TRBV21-1; D: NA; J: TRBJ1-1; DNA: TGTGCCAGCAGCAGCGGACAGGGGGTCTTGGAGACTGAAGCTTTCTTT; CDR3: CASSSGQGVLETEAFF
V: TRBV5-1; D: NA; J: TRBJ2-1; DNA: TGCGCCAGCAGCTTGGTGTCTAGTGGCTTGAGAAATGAGCAGTTCTTC; CDR3: CASSLVSSGLRNEQFF
V: TRBV7-2; D: TRBD1; J: TRBJ2-1; DNA: TGTGCCAGCAGCTTAGAACGACAGGGGGGAATCAATGAGCAGTTCTTC; CDR3: CASSLERQGGINEQFF
V: TRBV5-1; D: NA; J: TRBJ1-3; DNA: TGCGCCAGCAGCTTGGAGTATGGAGGGGCGGATGGAAACACCATATATTTT; CDR3: CASSLEYGGADGNTIYF
V: TRBV7-2; D: NA; J: TRBJ2-1; DNA: TGTGCCAGCAGCTTAGCGGCTAGCTCCTACAATGAGCAGTTCTTC; CDR3: CASSLAASSYNEQFF
V: TRBV10-3; D: TRBD1; J: TRBJ1-1; DNA: TGTGCCATCAGGACAGGGGGAACTGAAGCTTTCTTT; CDR3: CAIRTGGTEAFF
V: TRBV5-6; D: NA; J: TRBJ2-4; DNA: TGTGCCAGCAGCTCCGCCCCCAGGGAGGCCAAAAACGTTCAGTACTTC; CDR3: CASSSAPREAKNVQYF
V: TRBV5-1; D: NA; J: TRBJ2-5; DNA: TGCGCCAGCAGCTCCTACACGACAGGCCAGACCCAGTACTTC; CDR3: CASSSYTTGQTQYF
V: TRBV2; D: NA; J: TRBJ1-6; DNA: TGTGCCAGCAGGCCCGCCGGGAGCCTTAATTCACCCCTCCACTTT; CDR3: CASRPAGSLNSPLHF
V: TRBV19; D: TRBD1; J: TRBJ1-5; DNA: TGTGCCAGTAGTACAACCGGGACAGGGGGCGCAAGCAATCAGCCCCAGCATTTT; CDR3: CASSTTGTGGASNQPQHF
V: TRBV30; D: TRBD2; J: TRBJ2-5; DNA: TGTGCCTGGAGCGTGGTCAGGGAGGGTAGCTGGGGGACCCAGTACTTC; CDR3: CAWSVVREGSWGTQYF
V: TRBV10-2; D: NA; J: TRBJ1-1; DNA: TGCGCCAGCAGTGAGGTGGCAGGGGAGAACACTGAAGCTTTCTTT; CDR3: CASSEVAGENTEAFF
V: TRBV2; D: NA; J: TRBJ2-5; DNA: TGTGCCAGCAGTGAAAGGGGGGGGGAATGGGAGACCCAGTACTTC; CDR3: CASSERGGEWETQYF
V: TRBV28; D: TRBD1; J: TRBJ1-1; DNA: TGTGCCAGCAGTTCGACAGGGGCCGGGGACACTGAAGCTTTCTTT; CDR3: CASSSTGAGDTEAFF
V: TRBV18; D: NA; J: TRBJ1-1; DNA: TGTGCCAGCTCTCCCGCCGCCGGGGACACTGAAGCTTTCTTT; CDR3: CASSPAAGDTEAFF
V: TRBV5-4; D: TRBD1; J: TRBJ1-2; DNA: TGTGCCAGCAGCCGGGACAGGGGGGGGTATGGCTACACCTTC; CDR3: CASSRDRGGYGYTF
V: TRBV7-6; D: TRBD1; J: TRBJ2-7; DNA: TGTGCCAGCAGCTTAATAGGTATGGGACAGACCTACGAGCAGTACTTC; CDR3: CASSLIGMGQTYEQYF
V: TRBV30; D: NA; J: TRBJ1-2; DNA: TGTGCCTGGAGTGTACCCCCCGGCTGGAGCTATGGCTACACCTTC; CDR3: CAWSVPPGWSYGYTF
V: TRBV7-8; D: NA; J: TRBJ2-7; DNA: TGTGCCAGCAACCTAGGGCGGGGCTACGAGCAGTACTTC; CDR3: CASNLGRGYEQYF
V: TRBV30; D: TRBD2; J: TRBJ2-3; DNA: TGTGCCTGGAAGACTAGCGGGGGCACAGATACGCAGTATTTT; CDR3: CAWKTSGGTDTQYF